What follows are 3 T cell receptor beta chains derived from one specimen sequenced in a study of blood T cell repertoires in COVID-19. Profiling relied on immunoSEQ multiplex PCR, and the TCRdb table lists in-frame clones only, not all of them. The table includes approximately 300,000 clones, approximately 90% detected once. The sequenced material came from PBMCs or T cells enriched from blood (not recorded which). The source of these receptors is a woman in her twenties or thirties who had recovered from COVID-19.

The V and J genes are TRBV9 and TRBJ2-6; maybe TRBD1 (6 bases). Germline V CDR1 and CDR2: SGDLS, YYNGEE. Trimming stripped 0 bases from V and 0 bases from J, with 10 bases between. This CDR3 region has 17 residues. The CDR3 nucleotides read TGTGCCAGCAGCGTAGCCGGACAGAGCTCTGGGGCCAACGTCCTGACTTTC. The encoded protein is CASSVAGQSSGANVLTF.

The chain is built from TRBV20-1 and TRBJ2-1, with D perhaps matching TRBD2 (6 bases). The ends were cut back, 1 base at V and 15 bases at J, with 13 bases in the middle. The CDR3 contains 11 residues. Germline V gene sequence: CDR1 DFQATT, CDR2 SNEGSKA (reference sequence). CDR3 sequence: CSARGGLSGFF. The CDR3 DNA sequence: TGCAGTGCTAGAGGGGGACTTTCGGGGTTCTTC.

This clone showed up just a few times. This chain connects TRBV27 to TRBJ2-7; 8 nucleotides match TRBD1. Germline values: CDR1 MNHEY, CDR2 SMNVEV (reference sequence). Trimming removed 0 bases from V and 3 bases from J; junction bases left unmatched: 4. The CDR3 is 15 residues long. The CDR3 bases are TGTGCCAGCAGTTTATCGGGGACAGGTGGCTACGAGCAGTACTTC. Protein: CASSLSGTGGYEQYF.